Sequencing of this T cell receptor (beta chain) was carried out in a study of blood T cell repertoires in COVID-19. In the study overall: In each case, the material was cDNA or gDNA derived from T cells, B-cell-depleted T cells, or PBMCs.

Assay: immunoSEQ multiplex PCR; the TCRdb copy retains only in-frame clones and omits some. The table has approximately 84,000 clones, 70% to 85% seen once; the top ten hold approximately 5.8%. V was cut by 3 bases and J by 5 bases, with 13 bases left in between. Germline V CDR1 and CDR2: SGHTA, FQGNSA. The CDR3 is 14 amino acids. This TCR came from a man aged 50 to 59 with active or convalescent COVID-19. The chain joins TRBV7-2 to TRBJ1-1, with a tentative D call TRBD1 (5 bases). Sequenced: peripheral blood. The CDR3 DNA follows: TGTGCCAGCAGCTTGCTGGGGCGTCGTACTGAAGCTTTCTTT. Translation gives CASSLLGRRTEAFF.